The entry below describes one TCR beta chain. The data were produced by immunoSEQ multiplex PCR, yet TCRdb's version contains in-frame clones alone and is incomplete. Of fewer than 45,000 clones in the sample, about 88% are singletons; the top ten hold about 7%. The source of the sample is a study of T cell changes during pregnancy in multiple sclerosis. This clonotype was obtained from a female donor with multiple sclerosis, enrolled in a pregnancy study. The sample consisted of CD8+ T cells from peripheral blood mononuclear cells, taken in the third trimester of pregnancy.

The CDR3 here is CASSQYVRAGEKLFF. In nucleotides, the CDR3 is TGCGCCAGCAGCCAATATGTCAGGGCTGGTGAAAAACTGTTTTTT. The chain joins TRBV4-1 to TRBJ1-4, with D maybe TRBD1 (5 bases). The ends were cut back, 2 bases at V and 7 bases at J, with 14 bases in the middle. This CDR3 has 15 residues. Germline CDR1 MGHRA, CDR2 YSYEKL.